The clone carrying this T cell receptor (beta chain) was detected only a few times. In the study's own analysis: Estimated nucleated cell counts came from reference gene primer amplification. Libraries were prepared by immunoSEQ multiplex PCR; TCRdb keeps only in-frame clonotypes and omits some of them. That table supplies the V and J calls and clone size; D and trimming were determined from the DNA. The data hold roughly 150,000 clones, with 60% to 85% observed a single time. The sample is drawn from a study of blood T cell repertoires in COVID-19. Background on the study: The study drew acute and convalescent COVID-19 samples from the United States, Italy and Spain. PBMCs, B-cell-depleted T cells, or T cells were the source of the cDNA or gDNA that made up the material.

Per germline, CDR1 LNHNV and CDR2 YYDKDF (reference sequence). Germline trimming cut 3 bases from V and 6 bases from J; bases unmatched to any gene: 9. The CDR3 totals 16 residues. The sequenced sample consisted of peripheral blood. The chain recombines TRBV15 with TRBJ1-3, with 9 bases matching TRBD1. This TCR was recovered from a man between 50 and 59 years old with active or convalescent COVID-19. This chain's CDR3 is CATSSDDRGTVNTIYF. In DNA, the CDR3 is TGTGCCACCAGCAGCGATGACAGGGGGACGGTAAACACCATATATTTT. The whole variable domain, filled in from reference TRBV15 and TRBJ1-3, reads DAMVIQNPRYQVTQFGKPVTLSCSQTLNHNVMYWYQQKSSQAPKLLFHYYDKDFNNEADTPDNFQSRRPNTSFCFLDIRSPGLGDTAMYLCATSSDDRGTVNTIYFGEGSWLTVV.